This T cell receptor (beta chain) was sequenced during a study of blood T cell repertoires in COVID-19. Across the study: PBMCs, B-cell-depleted T cells, or T cells were the source of the cDNA or gDNA that made up the material.

With 9 bases clipped from V and 2 bases from J, the junction kept 17 bases outside the gene matches. Germline CDR1 SGHRS, CDR2 YFSETQ. This CDR3 comprises 16 residues. In the source study's methods: Reference gene primer amplification gave estimated nucleated cell counts. Here immunoSEQ multiplex PCR was the method, and the copy in TCRdb shows in-frame clones only, minus some. From that table come the V and J calls and clone size; the DNA was used to work out D and trimming. The profile shows a few hundred thousand clones, roughly 89% of them singletons. Sample: peripheral blood. The gene calls are TRBV5-1 and TRBJ2-7; 7 nucleotides align to TRBD2. This TCR came from a young man with acute or convalescent COVID-19. The chain's CDR3 is CATQPGGGLTTYEQYF. The CDR3 coding sequence is TGCGCCACCCAACCGGGAGGAGGGTTGACTACCTACGAGCAGTACTTC.